A selection of T cell receptor beta chains follows, all from one sample in a study of blood T cell repertoires in COVID-19. The data were produced by immunoSEQ multiplex PCR, yet TCRdb's version contains in-frame clones alone and is incomplete. This table has fewer than 20,000 clones, approximately 95% appearing once. The sequencing input was peripheral blood. Receptor source: a woman aged 45-59 years with active COVID-19. CDR3s include the opening cysteine and the closing phenylalanine or tryptophan. The D gene is left open where the match is weak. For some rows the clone size is stated as once, few or many, or as a class when expanded; others skip it.

D	size	V	J	CDR3	DNA
TRBD2	NA	TRBV7-8	TRBJ2-5	CASSLLAGGPMETQYF	TGTGCCAGCAGCCTTTTAGCGGGAGGGCCGATGGAGACCCAGTACTTC
NA	few	TRBV28	TRBJ2-5	CASTPGGRPMRETQYF	TGTGCCAGCACCCCAGGGGGGCGCCCGATGAGGGAGACCCAGTACTTC
TRBD1	NA	TRBV7-9	TRBJ1-2	CASSLDGTGLSGGYTF	TGTGCCAGCAGCTTAGATGGGACAGGGCTTTCTGGTGGCTACACCTTC
TRBD1	NA	TRBV9	TRBJ1-2	CASSVGIGGAGGYTF	TGTGCCAGCAGCGTTGGTATAGGGGGCGCGGGAGGCTACACCTTC
TRBD2	NA	TRBV9	TRBJ2-2	CASSNPSGTSNTGELFF	TGTGCCAGCAGCAATCCTAGCGGGACTTCGAACACCGGGGAGCTGTTTTTT
TRBD2	NA	TRBV3-1/TRBV3-2	TRBJ2-7	CASSRAGVLYEQYF	TGTGCCAGCAGCCGTGCGGGAGTTCTCTACGAGCAGTACTTC
TRBD2	NA	TRBV5-1	TRBJ2-1	CASSLAGSYNEQFF	TGCGCCAGCAGCTTAGCGGGGTCTTACAATGAGCAGTTCTTC
NA	NA	TRBV2	TRBJ1-5	CASSEWQGGQPQHF	TGTGCCAGCAGTGAGTGGCAGGGTGGTCAGCCCCAGCATTTT
TRBD2	NA	TRBV2	TRBJ2-3	CASSLSGRAKDTQYF	TGTGCCAGCAGTCTTAGCGGGAGGGCGAAAGATACGCAGTATTTT
NA	NA	TRBV7-2	TRBJ2-3	CASSTSTDTQYF	TGTGCCAGCAGCACTAGCACAGATACGCAGTATTTT
TRBD1	NA	TRBV6-6	TRBJ2-7	CASSLPGQGIIEQYF	TGTGCCAGCAGTTTACCGGGACAGGGAATAATCGAGCAGTACTTC
TRBD2	once	TRBV19	TRBJ2-7	CASSNAGGTYEQYF	TGTGCCAGTAGTAACGCCGGGGGGACCTACGAGCAGTACTTC
NA	NA	TRBV6-5	TRBJ2-7	CASGRDAGYEQYF	TGTGCCAGCGGGCGGGACGCCGGCTACGAGCAGTACTTC
TRBD1	NA	TRBV3-1/TRBV3-2	TRBJ2-5	CASSQDLGTAETQYF	TGTGCCAGCAGCCAAGATTTGGGGACAGCAGAGACCCAGTACTTC
NA	NA	TRBV7-8	TRBJ1-4	CASSLGLLNEKLFF	TGTGCCAGCAGCTTAGGGCTCCTTAATGAAAAACTGTTTTTT
NA	NA	TRBV7-7	TRBJ2-2	CASSLAQMNTGELFF	TGTGCCAGCAGCTTAGCACAGATGAACACCGGGGAGCTGTTTTTT
NA	NA	TRBV10-3	TRBJ2-7	CAISESQGRYEQYF	TGTGCCATCAGTGAGTCCCAGGGGCGGTACGAGCAGTACTTC
TRBD2	NA	TRBV28	TRBJ2-1	CASNPGGSYNEQFF	TGTGCCAGCAATCCGGGGGGCTCCTACAATGAGCAGTTCTTC
TRBD1	NA	TRBV5-4	TRBJ1-1	CASSSDRVLNTEAFF	TGTGCCAGCAGCTCCGACAGGGTTTTGAACACTGAAGCTTTCTTT
NA	NA	TRBV28	TRBJ2-7	CASSLSRLEQYF	TGTGCCAGCAGTTTATCCCGACTCGAGCAGTACTTC
TRBD1	once	TRBV27	TRBJ1-5	CASSQDRVQPQHF	TGTGCCAGCAGCCAAGACAGGGTCCAGCCCCAGCATTTT
NA	NA	TRBV24-1	TRBJ2-2	CATGYTTGTGELFF	TGTGCCACCGGATACACCACGGGGACCGGGGAGCTGTTTTTT
NA	few	TRBV18	TRBJ2-7	CASSPPNRANEQYF	TGTGCCAGCTCACCACCTAACAGGGCGAACGAGCAGTACTTC
TRBD1	NA	TRBV28	TRBJ1-4	CASSQGDEKLFF	TGTGCCAGCAGCCAGGGGGATGAAAAACTGTTTTTT
TRBD1	NA	TRBV7-8	TRBJ1-3	CASSPGTERTIYF	TGTGCCAGCAGCCCGGGGACAGAAAGAACCATATATTTT
NA	NA	TRBV12-3/TRBV12-4	TRBJ1-5	CASSLNRDQPQHF	TGTGCCAGCAGTCTAAACAGGGATCAGCCCCAGCATTTT
TRBD2	few	TRBV30	TRBJ2-7	CAWSQRENPYEQYF	TGTGCCTGGAGCCAGCGGGAGAACCCCTACGAGCAGTACTTC
TRBD2	NA	TRBV10-3	TRBJ2-7	CAISESLAGGKLTYEQYF	TGTGCCATCAGTGAGTCGCTTGCGGGAGGAAAACTTACCTACGAGCAGTACTTC
NA	NA	TRBV2	TRBJ2-1	CASNKGGYNEQFF	TGTGCCAGCAATAAGGGGGGGTACAATGAGCAGTTCTTC
NA	NA	TRBV9	TRBJ2-2	CASSGTLEAGELFF	TGTGCCAGCAGCGGAACATTAGAGGCCGGGGAGCTGTTTTTT
TRBD2	NA	TRBV11-1	TRBJ2-5	CASSIASWFDAGEGETQYF	TGTGCCAGCAGCATAGCATCCTGGTTTGATGCGGGAGAGGGGGAGACCCAGTACTTC
TRBD2	NA	TRBV27	TRBJ2-7	CASSNVPGTSSYEQYF	TGTGCCAGCAGTAACGTACCAGGGACTAGCTCCTACGAGCAGTACTTC
NA	NA	TRBV3-1/TRBV3-2	TRBJ1-5	CASSQEGVSNQPQHF	TGTGCCAGCAGCCAAGAAGGGGTTAGCAATCAGCCCCAGCATTTT
TRBD2	NA	TRBV2	TRBJ2-3	CASTFLAVTEGDTQYF	TGTGCCAGCACCTTCCTAGCGGTTACGGAGGGCGATACGCAGTATTTT
TRBD1	NA	TRBV11-2	TRBJ1-3	CASSSTGVSGNTIYF	TGTGCCAGCAGCTCGACAGGGGTCTCTGGAAACACCATATATTTT
NA	NA	TRBV3-1/TRBV3-2	TRBJ1-2	CASSQDLGHGYGYTF	TGTGCCAGCAGCCAGGACTTGGGACACGGCTATGGCTACACCTTC